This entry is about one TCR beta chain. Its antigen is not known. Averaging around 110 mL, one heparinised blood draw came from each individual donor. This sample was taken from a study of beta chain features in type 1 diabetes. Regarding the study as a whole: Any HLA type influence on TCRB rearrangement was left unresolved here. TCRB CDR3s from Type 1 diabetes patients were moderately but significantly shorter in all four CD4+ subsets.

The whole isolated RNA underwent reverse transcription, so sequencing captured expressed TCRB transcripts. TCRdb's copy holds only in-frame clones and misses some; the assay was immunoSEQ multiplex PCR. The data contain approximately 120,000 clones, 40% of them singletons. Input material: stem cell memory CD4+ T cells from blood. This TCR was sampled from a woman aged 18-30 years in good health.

This CDR3 reads CASSITSEKLFF. In DNA form, the CDR3 reads TGTGCCAGCAGCATAACAAGTGAAAAACTGTTTTTT. The rearrangement uses TRBV7-9 and TRBJ1-4; D remains ambiguous. The CDR3 is made up of 12 amino acids. Per the germline V gene, CDR1 is SEHNR and CDR2 is FQNEAQ (reference sequence). V lost 5 bases and J lost 7, with 8 bases in between.